This is a list of T cell receptor beta chains from one sample in a study of breast tumors, draining lymph nodes, adjacent tissues. TCRdb redid the calling of the multiplex PCR reads with MiXCR, one entry per CDR3 protein. Among 190,000 or so distinct CDR3 sequences listed, approximately 31% were seen once. The source material was axillary lymph node tissue. These receptors all come from a female donor with breast cancer. Some clones in this sample may be carry-over from other donors' samples. Both conserved end residues are part of each CDR3. The order of the fields is clone size, V gene, D gene, J gene, CDR3 protein, CDR3 DNA. The D gene is left open where the match is weak. A clone size is listed for some rows: how often the clone was seen (once, few, many), or a class if it is expanded.

clone size: -
V gene: TRBV4-2
D gene: TRBD2
J gene: TRBJ2-1
CDR3 protein: CASSQDGGGAGGYNEQFF
CDR3 DNA: TGTGCCAGCAGCCAAGACGGGGGGGGAGCGGGGGGTTACAATGAGCAGTTCTTC

clone size: few
V gene: TRBV11-2
D gene: -
J gene: TRBJ2-1
CDR3 protein: CASSPSLTTGLYNEQFF
CDR3 DNA: TGTGCCAGCAGCCCGAGTCTGACTACCGGGTTATACAATGAGCAGTTCTTC

clone size: many
V gene: TRBV5-6
D gene: -
J gene: TRBJ1-3
CDR3 protein: CASSLIGVSSGNTIYF
CDR3 DNA: TGTGCCAGCAGCCTAATTGGGGTTTCTTCTGGAAACACCATATATTTT

clone size: many
V gene: TRBV14
D gene: TRBD1
J gene: TRBJ1-4
CDR3 protein: CASSQDRATNEKLFF
CDR3 DNA: TGTGCCAGCAGCCAGGACAGGGCTACTAATGAAAAACTGTTTTTT

clone size: many
V gene: TRBV9
D gene: TRBD1
J gene: TRBJ2-2
CDR3 protein: CASSPRTGETGELFF
CDR3 DNA: TGTGCCAGCAGCCCTCGGACAGGGGAAACCGGGGAGCTGTTTTTT

clone size: -
V gene: TRBV10-1
D gene: TRBD1
J gene: TRBJ2-2
CDR3 protein: CASSENRGPGELFF
CDR3 DNA: TGCGCCAGCAGTGAGAACAGGGGGCCCGGGGAGCTGTTTTTT

clone size: once
V gene: TRBV6-4
D gene: TRBD2
J gene: TRBJ2-3
CDR3 protein: CASKLSSGVSEQYF
CDR3 DNA: TGTGCCAGCAAGTTGTCTAGCGGGGTGAGTGAGCAGTATTTT

clone size: many
V gene: TRBV20-1
D gene: -
J gene: TRBJ2-1
CDR3 protein: CSADPGVRGEQFF
CDR3 DNA: TGCAGTGCTGACCCTGGGGTGAGAGGTGAGCAGTTCTTC

clone size: many
V gene: TRBV7-2
D gene: TRBD1
J gene: TRBJ2-3
CDR3 protein: CASSLRGTASTDTQYF
CDR3 DNA: TGTGCCAGCAGCTTACGAGGGACAGCCAGCACAGATACGCAGTATTTT

clone size: -
V gene: TRBV7-9
D gene: -
J gene: TRBJ2-4
CDR3 protein: CASSLVRGEKNIQYF
CDR3 DNA: TGTGCCAGCAGCTTAGTTAGAGGGGAAAAAAACATTCAGTACTTC

clone size: many
V gene: TRBV9
D gene: -
J gene: TRBJ1-2
CDR3 protein: CASSLRDTYYYGYTF
CDR3 DNA: TGTGCCAGCAGCTTACGGGACACTTACTACTATGGCTACACCTTC

clone size: -
V gene: TRBV5-5
D gene: -
J gene: TRBJ2-4
CDR3 protein: CASSLVVALAKNIQYF
CDR3 DNA: TGTGCCAGCAGCCTGGTTGTGGCTTTAGCCAAAAACATTCAGTACTTC

clone size: -
V gene: TRBV6-4
D gene: -
J gene: TRBJ2-2
CDR3 protein: CASSDWSVRGLFF
CDR3 DNA: TGTGCCAGCAGTGACTGGTCGGTCAGGGGTCTGTTTTTT

clone size: many
V gene: TRBV19
D gene: -
J gene: TRBJ1-2
CDR3 protein: CASSIGVGYTF
CDR3 DNA: TGTGCCAGTAGTATAGGGGTCGGCTACACCTTC

clone size: many
V gene: TRBV2
D gene: TRBD2
J gene: TRBJ2-7
CDR3 protein: CASMGGYEQYF
CDR3 DNA: TGTGCCAGCATGGGGGGGTACGAGCAGTACTTC

clone size: many
V gene: TRBV19
D gene: -
J gene: TRBJ2-7
CDR3 protein: CASSWGRGYEQYF
CDR3 DNA: TGTGCCAGTAGTTGGGGACGGGGGTACGAGCAGTACTTC

clone size: many
V gene: TRBV7-2
D gene: -
J gene: TRBJ2-7
CDR3 protein: CASSLLDSTYEQYF
CDR3 DNA: TGTGCCAGCAGCTTACTGGACTCCACCTACGAGCAGTACTTC

clone size: many
V gene: TRBV12-3/TRBV12-4
D gene: TRBD2
J gene: TRBJ2-1
CDR3 protein: CASSFLRGVNDEQFF
CDR3 DNA: TGTGCCAGCAGTTTCTTGCGGGGGGTAAACGATGAGCAGTTCTTC

clone size: -
V gene: TRBV2
D gene: -
J gene: TRBJ2-1
CDR3 protein: CASSFPGGGGPVEQFF
CDR3 DNA: TGTGCCAGCAGTTTCCCCGGGGGCGGGGGCCCAGTTGAGCAGTTCTTC

clone size: many
V gene: TRBV6-6
D gene: -
J gene: TRBJ1-6
CDR3 protein: CASSHSQELYNSPLHF
CDR3 DNA: TGTGCCAGCAGTCACTCGCAGGAATTGTATAATTCACCCCTCCACTTT